This is a list of T cell receptor beta chains from one sample in a study of blood T cell repertoires in COVID-19. TCRdb's table, derived via immunoSEQ multiplex PCR, lists solely in-frame clones and lacks some. The table shows approximately 180,000 clones, with around 85% occurring only once. The sequenced sample consisted of peripheral blood. These receptors all come from a person between 65 and 79 years old with COVID-19, enrolled during active disease. The CDR3 runs from the conserved cysteine through the conserved F or W. The D gene is left open where the match is weak. Clone size is stated in some rows and not others, as once, few, many or a class when expanded.

>-|TRBJ2-2|-|TRBV6-5
CASLAESGELFF
TGTGCCAGCCTCGCGGAGTCCGGGGAGCTGTTTTTT
>once|TRBJ1-1|TRBD1|TRBV3-1/TRBV3-2
CASSLGTGGTEAFF
TGTGCCAGCAGCCTAGGGACAGGGGGGACTGAAGCTTTCTTT
>-|TRBJ1-1|-|TRBV9
CASSAEDYTEAFF
TGTGCCAGCAGCGCAGAAGACTACACTGAAGCTTTCTTT
>-|TRBJ2-1|TRBD2|TRBV19
CATRLASYNEQFF
TGTGCCACCAGACTAGCGTCCTACAATGAGCAGTTCTTC
>-|TRBJ2-3|-|TRBV28
CASGISTDTQYF
TGTGCCAGCGGCATAAGCACAGATACGCAGTATTTT
>once|TRBJ2-7|-|TRBV29-1
CSVRRQNYEQYF
TGCAGCGTACGCAGGCAGAACTACGAGCAGTACTTC
>-|TRBJ2-1|-|TRBV28
CASRTTGSVFF
TGTGCCAGCAGAACTACAGGGAGTGTGTTCTTC
>-|TRBJ2-2|TRBD2|TRBV3-1/TRBV3-2
CASSQGLAGTNTGELFF
TGTGCCAGCAGCCAAGGCCTAGCGGGAACGAACACCGGGGAGCTGTTTTTT
>-|TRBJ2-7|TRBD2|TRBV7-2
CASSRQTSPGGYEQYF
TGTGCCAGCAGCCGGCAGACTAGCCCCGGGGGCTACGAGCAGTACTTC
>-|TRBJ1-2|-|TRBV6-5
CASSYSIGELPHGYTF
TGTGCCAGCAGTTACTCGATAGGGGAACTACCCCATGGCTACACCTTC
>-|TRBJ2-7|-|TRBV5-4
CASSSARGGVQYF
TGTGCCAGCAGCTCAGCCCGTGGGGGCGTGCAGTACTTC
>once|TRBJ2-1|-|TRBV11-1
CASSYSPYEQFF
TGTGCCAGCAGCTATAGCCCCTATGAGCAGTTCTTC
>-|TRBJ2-7|TRBD1|TRBV11-2
CASSLGTGEGYEQYF
TGTGCCAGCAGCCTTGGGACAGGGGAAGGGTACGAGCAGTACTTC
>-|TRBJ2-6|TRBD1|TRBV13
CASSSGTGLQAGANVLTF
TGTGCCAGCAGCTCCGGGACAGGGCTTCAGGCTGGGGCCAACGTCCTGACTTTC
>few|TRBJ2-6|TRBD1|TRBV7-3
CASSRQGVRGANVLTF
TGTGCCAGCAGCCGACAGGGTGTGAGGGGGGCCAACGTCCTGACTTTC
>-|TRBJ2-7|-|TRBV7-9
CASSLAGVEQYF
TGTGCCAGCAGCTTAGCAGGGGTCGAGCAGTACTTC
>-|TRBJ1-6|-|TRBV9
CASSPARGNNSPLHF
TGTGCCAGCAGCCCAGCCAGGGGTAATAATTCACCCCTCCACTTT
>-|TRBJ2-1|-|TRBV24-1
CATSESPGSPKGNEQFF
TGTGCCACCAGTGAGTCCCCCGGCAGTCCTAAGGGGAATGAGCAGTTCTTC
>once|TRBJ2-7|-|TRBV29-1
CSVETEDNGYEQYF
TGCAGCGTTGAAACCGAGGATAACGGATACGAGCAGTACTTC
>-|TRBJ2-7|TRBD1|TRBV5-1
CASRRQGSSYEQYF
TGCGCCAGCCGGCGACAGGGGTCCTCCTACGAGCAGTACTTC
>many|TRBJ1-2|-|TRBV29-1
CSGRLWGRRGYTF
TGCAGCGGGAGGCTCTGGGGTCGACGCGGCTACACCTTC
>-|TRBJ2-2|TRBD1|TRBV7-6
CASSTLRDRGTGELFF
TGTGCCAGCAGCACCCTCCGGGACAGGGGCACCGGGGAGCTGTTTTTT
>-|TRBJ2-7|TRBD2|TRBV7-9
CASSISGSSEYF
TGTGCCAGCAGCATTAGCGGGAGCTCAGAATACTTC
>-|TRBJ1-5|-|TRBV18
CASSLGYRAPQHF
TGTGCCAGCTCACTCGGATACAGGGCGCCCCAGCATTTT
>-|TRBJ2-3|-|TRBV12-3/TRBV12-4
CASSQGGADTQYF
TGTGCCAGCAGTCAGGGTGGGGCAGATACGCAGTATTTT
>once|TRBJ2-3|-|TRBV7-9
CASSQGGSDTQYF
TGTGCCAGCAGCCAAGGGGGTTCGGATACGCAGTATTTT
>-|TRBJ1-1|TRBD1|TRBV28
CASTRAGGTEAFF
TGTGCCAGCACCCGGGCAGGGGGCACTGAAGCTTTCTTT
>-|TRBJ2-7|TRBD1|TRBV10-3
CAISQDRSSYEQYF
TGTGCCATCAGCCAGGACAGGAGCTCCTACGAGCAGTACTTC
>-|TRBJ2-1|TRBD2|TRBV3-1/TRBV3-2
CASSRKTGTSVSEQFF
TGTGCCAGCAGCAGGAAAACCGGGACTAGCGTATCTGAGCAGTTCTTC
>-|TRBJ2-5|-|TRBV12-3/TRBV12-4
CASRRQLETQYF
TGTGCCAGCAGACGACAGTTAGAGACCCAGTACTTC
>-|TRBJ1-2|TRBD1|TRBV5-1
CASSPGQGRPFNYGYTF
TGCGCCAGCAGCCCCGGACAGGGGAGGCCCTTCAACTATGGCTACACCTTC
>-|TRBJ2-3|-|TRBV11-2
CASSPPSTDTQYF
TGTGCCAGCAGCCCCCCCTCCACAGATACGCAGTATTTT
>-|TRBJ1-3|-|TRBV30
CAWSLQGNTIYF
TGTGCCTGGAGTCTCCAGGGAAACACCATATATTTT
>-|TRBJ2-5|TRBD1|TRBV11-3
CASSQGTAETQYF
TGTGCCAGCAGCCAGGGGACAGCTGAGACCCAGTACTTC
>once|TRBJ2-3|TRBD1|TRBV5-4
CASSPIKTGADTQYF
TGTGCCAGCAGCCCAATAAAGACAGGGGCAGATACGCAGTATTTT
>-|TRBJ2-5|-|TRBV12-3/TRBV12-4
CASRRMRETQYF
TGTGCCAGCAGGCGGATGCGGGAGACCCAGTACTTC
>once|TRBJ1-3|-|TRBV19
CASSRVLRGPSGNTIYF
TGTGCCAGTAGTCGAGTACTCAGGGGTCCTTCTGGAAACACCATATATTTT
>-|TRBJ2-7|TRBD2|TRBV5-5
CASSLRSGRETYEQYF
TGTGCCAGCAGCTTGCGTAGCGGGAGGGAAACCTACGAGCAGTACTTC
>few|TRBJ1-5|-|TRBV18
CASSQQGRDQPQHF
TGTGCCAGCTCACAACAGGGAAGGGATCAGCCCCAGCATTTT
>-|TRBJ2-7|-|TRBV5-4
CASSPTTGRASYEQYF
TGTGCCAGCAGTCCAACGACAGGTCGAGCCTCCTACGAGCAGTACTTC
>few|TRBJ1-2|-|TRBV6-5
CASSYRGSSSGYTF
TGTGCCAGCAGTTATAGGGGCAGCTCCTCCGGCTACACCTTC
>-|TRBJ2-2|TRBD2|TRBV11-2
CASSRLASGGATGELFF
TGTGCCAGCAGCCGCCTTGCTAGCGGGGGGGCCACCGGGGAGCTGTTTTTT
>-|TRBJ2-3|TRBD1|TRBV19
CASSLTGTDTQYF
TGTGCCAGTAGCTTGACAGGGACAGATACGCAGTATTTT
>-|TRBJ1-2|-|TRBV4-1
CASSPSGGAPGLYGYTF
TGCGCCAGCAGCCCCTCGGGAGGGGCGCCTGGGTTGTATGGCTACACCTTC
>-|TRBJ2-1|-|TRBV18
CASSPGLLDEQFF
TGTGCCAGCTCACCGGGACTTCTGGATGAGCAGTTCTTC
>-|TRBJ2-1|-|TRBV5-1
CASSLGKREQFF
TGCGCCAGCAGCCTCGGTAAGAGAGAGCAGTTCTTC
>-|TRBJ2-7|-|TRBV19
CASSIGRTATAYEQYF
TGTGCCAGTAGTATAGGGAGGACGGCAACAGCCTACGAGCAGTACTTC
>-|TRBJ1-5|TRBD1|TRBV2
CASSETGVNNQPQHF
TGTGCCAGCAGTGAAACAGGGGTGAACAATCAGCCCCAGCATTTT
>once|TRBJ2-7|TRBD1|TRBV4-2
CASSRQGQSSYEQYF
TGTGCCAGCAGCCGCCAGGGACAGAGCTCCTACGAGCAGTACTTC
>-|TRBJ2-1|TRBD2|TRBV5-4
CASSMGLAGTYNEQFF
TGTGCCAGCAGCATGGGACTAGCGGGGACCTACAATGAGCAGTTCTTC
>-|TRBJ2-4|-|TRBV27
CASSLSYTELAKNIQYF
TGTGCCAGCAGTTTATCGTATACGGAGCTAGCCAAAAACATTCAGTACTTC